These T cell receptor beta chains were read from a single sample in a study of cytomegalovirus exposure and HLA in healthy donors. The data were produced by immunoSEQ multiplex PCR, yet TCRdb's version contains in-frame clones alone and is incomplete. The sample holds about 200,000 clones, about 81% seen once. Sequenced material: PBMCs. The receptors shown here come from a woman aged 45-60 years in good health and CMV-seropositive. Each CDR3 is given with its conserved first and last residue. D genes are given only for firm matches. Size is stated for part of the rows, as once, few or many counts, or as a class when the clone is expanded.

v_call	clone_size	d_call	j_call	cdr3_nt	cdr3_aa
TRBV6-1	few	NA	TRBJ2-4	TGTGCCAGCAGGGGGACTCGGGACCCCAAAAACATTCAGTACTTC	CASRGTRDPKNIQYF
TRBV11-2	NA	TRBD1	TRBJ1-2	TGTGCCAGCAGCTTTAGGACAGGGGGCTATGGCTACACCTTC	CASSFRTGGYGYTF
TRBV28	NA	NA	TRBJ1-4	TGTGCCAGCAGTATTCCTCAGGGAGGAGGAAAACTGTTTTTT	CASSIPQGGGKLFF
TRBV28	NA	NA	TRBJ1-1	TGTGCCAGCAGCCAAAACAGGAGATCTAAAGCTTTCTTT	CASSQNRRSKAFF
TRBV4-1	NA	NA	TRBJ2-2	TGCGCCAGCAGCCAAGAACGACAAAATACCGGGGAGCTGTTTTTT	CASSQERQNTGELFF
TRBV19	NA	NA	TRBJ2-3	TGTGCCAGTAGTACCTCTCGACAGGTCTTTCTCACAGATACGCAGTATTTT	CASSTSRQVFLTDTQYF
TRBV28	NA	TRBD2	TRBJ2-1	TGTGCCAGCAGGCAACTAGCGGGGCCCTACAATGAGCAGTTCTTC	CASRQLAGPYNEQFF
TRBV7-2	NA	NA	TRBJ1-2	TGTGCCAGCAGCCGTACCGGGGAGAACTATGGCTACACCTTC	CASSRTGENYGYTF
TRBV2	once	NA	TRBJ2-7	TGTGCCAGCGGCTCACAGATTGCCTACGAGCAGTACTTC	CASGSQIAYEQYF
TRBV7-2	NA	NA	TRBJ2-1	TGTGCCAGCAGCCCGGGGGAGGGGGGGCGGAATGAGCAGTTCTTC	CASSPGEGGRNEQFF
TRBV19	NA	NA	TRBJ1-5	TGTGCCAGTAGTGCACAGGGTGCCAATCAGCCCCAGCATTTT	CASSAQGANQPQHF
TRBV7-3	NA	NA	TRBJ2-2	TGTGCCAGCAGCTACGCCGCAACAGGGAACACCGGGGAGCTGTTTTTT	CASSYAATGNTGELFF
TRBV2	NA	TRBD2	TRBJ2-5	TGTGCCAGCAGTGAAGAGACTAGCTCTGAGACCCAGTACTTC	CASSEETSSETQYF
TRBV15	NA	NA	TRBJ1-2	TGTGCCACCAGCAGAGATCGGGACACTAACTATGGCTACACCTTC	CATSRDRDTNYGYTF
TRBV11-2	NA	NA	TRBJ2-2	TGTGCCAGCAGCTTACAGGTGAACACCGGGGAGCTGTTTTTT	CASSLQVNTGELFF
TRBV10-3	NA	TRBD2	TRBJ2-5	TGTGCCATCAGTGAGCCTAGCGGGGGCCAAGAGACCCAGTACTTC	CAISEPSGGQETQYF
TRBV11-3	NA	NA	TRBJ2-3	TGTGCCAGTAGTGGCGGGATGAGCACAGATACGCAGTATTTT	CASSGGMSTDTQYF
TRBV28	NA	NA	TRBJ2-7	TGTGCCAGCACGGACAGCTCCTACGAGCAGTACTTC	CASTDSSYEQYF
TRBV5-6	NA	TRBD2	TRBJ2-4	TGTGCCAGCAGCTTGGAAACTAGCGGGGGAGCCAAAAACAGTCAGTACTTC	CASSLETSGGAKNSQYF
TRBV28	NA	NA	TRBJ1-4	TGTGCCAGCAGTTTCCACACCTTCGGGTCCGAAAAACTGTTTTTT	CASSFHTFGSEKLFF
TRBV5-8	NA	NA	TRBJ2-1	TGTGCCAGCAGCACGGACGGGAGCTCCTACAATGAGCAGTTCTTC	CASSTDGSSYNEQFF
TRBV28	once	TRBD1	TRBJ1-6	TGTGCCAGCAGTCCCGGGACAGGAATTGGGCCCCTCCACTTT	CASSPGTGIGPLHF
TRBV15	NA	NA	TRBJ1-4	TGTGCCACCAGCAGGGTGGGCAGGGGTAATGAAAAACTGTTTTTT	CATSRVGRGNEKLFF
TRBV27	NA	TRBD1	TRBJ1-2	TGTGCCAGCAGTCCCCGGACAGGGACGAGCGGCTACACCTTC	CASSPRTGTSGYTF
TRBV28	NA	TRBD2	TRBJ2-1	TGTGCCAGCAGTTCCAGCGGGGGGGCACTTTATGAGCAGTTCTTC	CASSSSGGALYEQFF
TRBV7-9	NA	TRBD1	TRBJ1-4	TGTGCCAGCAGCGAAGGGACAGGGGGTGAAAAACTGTTTTTT	CASSEGTGGEKLFF
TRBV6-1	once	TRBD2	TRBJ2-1	TGTGCCAGCAGTGCGCGACTAGCGGGAGACTACAATGAGCAGTTCTTC	CASSARLAGDYNEQFF
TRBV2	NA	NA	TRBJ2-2	TGTGCCAGCAGCCCAGGGTACACCGGGGAGCTGTTTTTT	CASSPGYTGELFF
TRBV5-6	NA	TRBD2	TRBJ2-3	TGTGCCAGCAGCAGGGACTTTAGCGGGGGGGCAGATACGCAGTATTTT	CASSRDFSGGADTQYF
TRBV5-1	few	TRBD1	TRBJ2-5	TGCGCCAGCAGCCACGAGGGACAGTCATGGGAGACCCAGTACTTC	CASSHEGQSWETQYF